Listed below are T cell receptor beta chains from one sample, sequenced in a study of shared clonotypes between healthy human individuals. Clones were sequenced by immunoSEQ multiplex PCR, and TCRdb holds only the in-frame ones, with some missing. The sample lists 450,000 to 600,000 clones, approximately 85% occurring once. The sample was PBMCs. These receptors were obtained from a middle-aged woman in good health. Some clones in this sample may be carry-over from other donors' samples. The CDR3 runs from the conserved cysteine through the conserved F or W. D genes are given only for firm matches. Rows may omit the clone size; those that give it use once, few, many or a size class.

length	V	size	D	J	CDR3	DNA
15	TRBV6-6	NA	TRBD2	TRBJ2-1	CASARGTSGYNEQFF	TGTGCCAGTGCCCGGGGGACTAGCGGGTACAATGAGCAGTTCTTC
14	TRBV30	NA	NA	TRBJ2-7	CAWRTLAFRYEQYF	TGTGCCTGGAGAACTCTAGCGTTCCGCTACGAGCAGTACTTC
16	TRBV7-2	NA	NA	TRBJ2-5	CASSLNRAGREETQYF	TGTGCCAGCAGCTTAAACCGGGCGGGCAGAGAAGAGACCCAGTACTTC
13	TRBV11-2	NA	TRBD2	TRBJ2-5	CASSIGRAETQYF	TGTGCCAGCAGCATCGGGAGGGCGGAGACCCAGTACTTC
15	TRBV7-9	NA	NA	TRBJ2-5	CASSLKAGDRETQYF	TGTGCCAGCAGCTTAAAGGCAGGGGATAGAGAGACCCAGTACTTC
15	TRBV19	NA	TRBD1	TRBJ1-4	CASSAHRDREEKLFF	TGTGCCAGTAGCGCACACCGGGACAGGGAGGAAAAACTGTTTTTT
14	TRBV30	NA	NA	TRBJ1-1	CAWSTGIERTEAFF	TGTGCCTGGAGTACCGGGATAGAGAGGACTGAAGCTTTCTTT
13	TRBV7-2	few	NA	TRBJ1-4	CASSSNGGEKLFF	TGTGCCAGCAGCTCGAACGGGGGTGAAAAACTGTTTTTT
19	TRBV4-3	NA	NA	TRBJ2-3	CASSQAPQGLASSTDTQYF	TGCGCCAGCAGCCAAGCCCCCCAGGGTTTGGCTAGTAGCACAGATACGCAGTATTTT
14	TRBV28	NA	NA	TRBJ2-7	CASSLGLFSYEQYF	TGTGCCAGCAGTTTAGGGCTATTTTCCTACGAGCAGTACTTC
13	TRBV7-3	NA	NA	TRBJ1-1	CASSYRVDTEAFF	TGTGCCAGCAGCTACAGGGTGGACACTGAAGCTTTCTTT
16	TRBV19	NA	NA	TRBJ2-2	CASSPKRRMNTGELFF	TGTGCCAGTAGTCCCAAACGGCGGATGAACACCGGGGAGCTGTTTTTT
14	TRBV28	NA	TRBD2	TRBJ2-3	CASNLAGVPDTQYF	TGTGCCAGCAACCTAGCGGGAGTTCCAGATACGCAGTATTTT
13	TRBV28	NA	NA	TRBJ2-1	CASSAPYYNEQFF	TGTGCCAGCAGCGCACCCTACTACAATGAGCAGTTCTTC
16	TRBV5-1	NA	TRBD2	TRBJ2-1	CASSLGTSGSENEQFF	TGCGCCAGCAGCTTGGGGACTAGCGGGAGTGAGAATGAGCAGTTCTTC
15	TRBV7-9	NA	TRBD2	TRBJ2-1	CASSLEGGPYNEQFF	TGTGCCAGCAGCTTAGAGGGAGGGCCCTACAATGAGCAGTTCTTC
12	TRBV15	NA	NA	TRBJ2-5	CATAPLEGAQYF	TGTGCCACCGCCCCGCTCGAAGGGGCCCAGTACTTC
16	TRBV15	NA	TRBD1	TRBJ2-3	CATSQPGQGKSDTQYF	TGTGCCACCAGCCAACCGGGACAGGGTAAATCAGATACGCAGTATTTT
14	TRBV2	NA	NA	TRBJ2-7	CASGRQGPSYEQYF	TGTGCCAGCGGCAGGCAGGGGCCATCCTACGAGCAGTACTTC
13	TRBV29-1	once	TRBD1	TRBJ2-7	CSARTGNTYEQYF	TGCAGCGCTAGGACAGGGAACACCTACGAGCAGTACTTC
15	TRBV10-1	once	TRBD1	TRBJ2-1	CASSEGTGTRGEQFF	TGCGCCAGCAGTGAGGGGACAGGAACCCGAGGGGAGCAGTTCTTC
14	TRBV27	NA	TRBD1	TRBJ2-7	CASKSWTGSHEQYF	TGTGCCAGCAAGTCATGGACAGGGAGCCACGAGCAGTACTTC
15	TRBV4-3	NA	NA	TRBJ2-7	CASSQDASDTYEQYF	TGCGCCAGCAGCCAAGATGCGTCTGATACCTACGAGCAGTACTTC
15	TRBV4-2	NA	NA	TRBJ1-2	CASSQDWMANYGYTF	TGTGCCAGCAGCCAAGATTGGATGGCGAACTATGGCTACACCTTC
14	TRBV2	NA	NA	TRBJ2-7	CASTSQTAPYEQYF	TGTGCCAGCACGAGCCAGACAGCCCCCTACGAGCAGTACTTC
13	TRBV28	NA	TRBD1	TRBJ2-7	CAVLDRVSYEQYF	TGTGCCGTATTGGACAGGGTCTCCTACGAGCAGTACTTC
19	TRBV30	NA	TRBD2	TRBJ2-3	CAWSQVTPGRTSRRDTQYF	TGTGCCTGGAGCCAGGTAACTCCCGGTCGGACTAGCCGGCGTGATACGCAGTATTTT
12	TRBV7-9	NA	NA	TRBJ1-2	CASSADVGGYTF	TGTGCCAGCAGCGCGGACGTAGGTGGCTACACCTTC
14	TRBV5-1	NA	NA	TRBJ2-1	CASSFGSQDNEQFF	TGCGCCAGCAGCTTTGGCAGCCAAGACAATGAGCAGTTCTTC
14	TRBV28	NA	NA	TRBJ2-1	CASSPRWKALTQFF	TGTGCCAGCAGCCCCAGGTGGAAGGCCCTAACGCAGTTCTTC
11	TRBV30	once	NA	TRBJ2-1	CVRAAYNEQFF	TGTGTACGAGCGGCCTACAATGAGCAGTTCTTC
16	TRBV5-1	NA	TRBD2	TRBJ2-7	CASSLEGREAVDEQYF	TGCGCCAGCAGCTTGGAAGGGCGGGAGGCCGTCGACGAGCAGTACTTC
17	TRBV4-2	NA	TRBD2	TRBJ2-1	CASSQPRGGSLYDEQFF	TGTGCCAGCAGCCAGCCCCGAGGCGGGAGCCTCTATGATGAGCAGTTCTTC
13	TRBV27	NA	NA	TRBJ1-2	CASSWVGGYGYTF	TGTGCCAGCAGTTGGGTAGGGGGGTATGGCTACACCTTC
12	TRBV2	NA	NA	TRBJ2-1	CASRRLVNEQFF	TGTGCCAGCAGGAGACTCGTCAATGAGCAGTTCTTC